The subject of this entry is one TCR beta chain. The antigen is undetermined. This sample is part of a study of regulatory T cells in long-lasting Graves disease. Regarding the study as a whole: TRBV28, TRBJ1-2 and TRBJ2-5 were segments that persistent disease favored.

The time point was: newly diagnosed GD, antithyroid drugs for less than 3 months. TCR sequences were obtained from RNA taken from PBMCs. Library construction for TCR beta used iRepertoire HTBI primers and Arm-PCR of CDR3 regions. TCRdb passed the multiplex PCR reads through MiXCR, listing each CDR3 protein once. The table includes hundreds of thousands of distinct CDR3 sequences, roughly 15% detected once. This CDR3 has 13 residues. CDR1 is MDHEN, CDR2 SYDVKM, per germline. V shed 11 bases and J shed 11 bases, with 22 bases lying between them. This same sample was also part of a study on T cells in Graves' hyperthyroidism and ophthalmopathy. That paper notes: First-round RT-PCR targeting the TCR CDR3 was performed with the HTBI primer set.

The chain uses TRBV28 and TRBJ1-5, with D perhaps matching TRBD1 (5 bases). The sequence derives from a woman under 40 with Graves disease. This specimen consisted of peripheral blood mononuclear cells (PBMCs), obtained at new diagnosis, from a patient treated with antithyroid drugs. Here the CDR3 reads CAARGTRGEAQHF. CDR3 DNA sequence: TGTGCCGCCCGGGGGACCCGGGGCGAGGCCCAGCATTTT.